This TCR beta chain was sequenced in a study of post-analysis software for immune sequencing data (dated by TCRdb to between 2015 and 2017). With regard to the full study: Disease courses on record covered relapsing-remitting, secondary progressive and progressive-relapsing multiple sclerosis, though some patients had no subtype annotation. Patient repertoires were compared against roughly 12 previously published healthy control repertoires from donors aged 6 to 25 years. A subset of samples was prepared in parallel using single-end sample barcoding, then pooled and co-amplified after Illumina adapter ligation. Broader findings and caveats from the paper: Significantly lower normalized Chao1 diversity was found in multiple sclerosis patients than in controls, suggesting substantial peripheral T-cell clonal expansion. The control group was slightly older than the multiple sclerosis patient group. Several TRBV segments, including TRBV5-6, TRBV5-1 and TRBV20-1, were significantly more frequent in patients than controls. Strong co-clustering of samples prepared in the same batch was shown by direct clustering with F measure, prompting a batch-effect correction.

To prepare the library, PCR was applied. The sequencing machine was an Illumina HiSeq 2500. To reduce PCR and sequencing biases, unique molecular identifiers were incorporated into the TCR beta cDNA libraries. Per 1 to 10 million input T cells, 500,000 or so cDNA molecules were obtained, such that each molecule approximated one T cell. The patient libraries were prepared and sequenced using the same protocol as the earlier healthy control dataset. Samples belonging to the same batch were prepared together, multiplexed and sequenced on a shared HiSeq lane. Concerning the study's data processing: MIGEC was used to process the raw barcoded reads, and molecular identifier groups with only a single read were discarded before consensus assembly and CDR3 extraction. Clonotype tables were post-analysed with VDJtools, normalizing diversity by down-sampling all datasets to the smallest sample size. In repertoire overlap clustering, CDR3 amino acid sequences, but not nucleotide sequences, were matched to correct batch-related cross-sample contamination. In TCRdb, the public reads were trimmed at Q25 with fastp and aligned with MiXCR, with productive beta chains retained. A single entry per CDR3 protein holds the most common genes and DNA from its merged rows. TCRdb, rather than the study authors, made the V and J calls. The sample table records 350,000 to 450,000 distinct CDR3 sequences; approximately 37% of these occur just once. The top ten hold about 8% of the sample.

TCR beta repertoires were profiled from peripheral blood of about a dozen young patients with multiple sclerosis to demonstrate the VDJtools post-analysis software. The patients with multiple sclerosis were children and adolescents between 6 and 15 years of age. In this sample, this clonotype turned up a few times. It lacks a known antigen. Base qualities are not recorded, but no much larger clone differs from it by a single base. Sequences SGHTA (CDR1) and FQGTGA (CDR2) are obtained from the germline V gene. Reading from cysteine to phenylalanine, the CDR3 counts 16 amino acids. CDR3 DNA is the only sequence kept; it has 48 bases, read in frame from the first base.

The sequence was obtained from a girl aged 2-9 years with multiple sclerosis. The sequenced material came from blood. Here the chain combines TRBV7-3 and TRBJ2-5; the D gene is perhaps TRBD1, from 6 matching bases. The DNA end lines up better with TRBJ2-7; the J call may be wrong. The CDR3 protein sequence reads: CASSLTGGVEWDEQYF. In nucleotides, the sequence is TGTGCCAGCAGCTTAACAGGGGGAGTAGAATGGGACGAGCAGTACTTC.